The next 27 T cell receptor beta chains were all read from a single sample in a study of spatial heterogeneity in lung cancer (dated by TCRdb to the late 2010s). No antigens are known for them. Study-level results and caveats: The tumor nonsynonymous mutation count correlated with the number of expanded alpha and beta TCRs within the tumor.

Library method: 5' RACE. The data were produced on a NextSeq 500. In TCRdb, the public reads were trimmed at Q25 with fastp and aligned with MiXCR, with productive beta chains retained. CDR3 protein sequences are deduplicated, and each keeps its most common genes and DNA. For this sample there are 18,000 or so distinct CDR3 sequences; almost 6% appear just once. 10% of the sample is in the top ten clones. Interpreted using the paper, the time point label stands for: sample taken at primary tumor resection. The input for sequencing was lung tumor tissue, taken at surgery. These receptors all stem from a female donor with early-stage non-small cell lung cancer.

This clonotype was counted at least ten times. With the library built for alpha chains, this beta chain is off target and its frequency is not meaningful. V gene TRBV7-9 combines with J gene TRBJ2-7; no clear D. Looked up from germline, CDR1 is SEHNR and CDR2 is FQNEAQ (reference sequence). The CDR3 is 12 amino acids. With 4 bases removed from V and 7 bases from J, the gap between germline ends came to 11 bases. The CDR3 is CASSSAFGEQYF. CDR3 nucleotide sequence: TGTGCCAGCAGCTCGGCTTTTGGAGAGCAGTACTTC.

This clonotype was counted many times. Because this beta chain is a stray read in a library intended to capture alpha chains, its abundance should not be given much weight. The CDR3 loop is CASSLGGTYEQYF. The CDR3 DNA follows: TGTGCCAGCAGCTTAGGAGGAACCTACGAGCAGTACTTC. V is TRBV7-9 and J is TRBJ2-7; no definite D call. The V end lost 1 base, the J end lost 2 bases, and 6 bases lay between the germline ends. The CDR3 totals 13 residues. Germline assignment: CDR1 SEHNR and CDR2 FQNEAQ (reference sequence). Supplemented by reference TRBV7-9 and TRBJ2-7, the full variable domain reads DTGVSQNPRHKITKRGQNVTFRCDPISEHNRLYWYRQTLGQGPEFLTYFQNEAQLEKSRLLSDRFSAERPKGSFSTLEIQRTEQGDSAMYLCASSLGGTYEQYFGPGTRLTVT.

This clonotype was found many times. The library was designed around alpha chains, so this beta chain is a stray read whose abundance carries little weight. The chain combines TRBV7-3 with TRBJ2-2, with 8 bases fitting TRBD2. The trim removed 5 bases at V and 0 bases at J, leaving 2 bases unmatched. Germline CDR1 is SGHTA and CDR2 is FQGTGA. The CDR3 contains 15 residues. The CDR3 DNA follows: TGTGCCAGCAGCGTGGGACTAGCGAACACCGGGGAGCTGTTTTTT. Translating gives CASSVGLANTGELFF.

This clonotype was detected many times. This beta chain slipped into a library made for alpha chains as a stray read, so its size is not meaningful. CDR3 in amino acids: CACGGSSYNEQFF. DNA of the CDR3: TGTGCCTGCGGGGGGAGTTCCTACAATGAGCAGTTCTTC. The chain is built from TRBV7-2 and TRBJ2-1, with 8 bases that match TRBD2. This CDR3 has 13 amino acids. The junction had 4 bases not matched to a gene; V was cut back by 11 bases and J by 1 base. Germline CDR1 is SGHTA and CDR2 is FQGNSA.

Turning to this clonotype: This beta chain lies outside the target of a library built for alpha chains; its clone size means little. This chain links TRBV2 with TRBJ2-2; 9 nucleotides match TRBD2. J lost 6 bases, V lost 5 bases, and 13 bases had no gene match. This CDR3 has 17 amino acids. CDR1 is SNHLY and CDR2 is FYNNEI in the germline V gene. This CDR3 is CASSYYSREGRAGELFF. CDR3 sequence (DNA): TGTGCCAGCAGTTACTACTCGCGGGAGGGCCGCGCCGGGGAGCTGTTTTTT.

This clonotype was seen many times. This beta chain slipped into a library made for alpha chains as a stray read, so its size is not meaningful. The rearrangement joins TRBV28 to TRBJ2-3; tentatively, D is TRBD2 (6 bases). The V gene lost 6 bases and the J gene lost 6 bases, with 13 bases spanning the gap. Germline V lookup: CDR1 MDHEN, CDR2 SYDVKM. CDR3 length: 13 amino acids. CDR3 loop: CASSLGTFDTQYF. Written as DNA, the CDR3 is TGTGCCAGCAGCCTCGGGACTTTTGATACGCAGTATTTT.

Of note for this clonotype: Since the library was made to target alpha chains, this beta chain is a stray read and its abundance is not meaningful. The chain carries TRBV7-2 and TRBJ2-7; 11 bases are a match to TRBD2. Germline V CDR1 and CDR2: SGHTA, FQGNSA. The CDR3 covers 19 residues. The V segment lost 5 bases and the J segment 2 bases; nucleotides outside the gene matches: 17. The CDR3 sequence is CASSLPKSRLAGNPYEQYF. The CDR3, as DNA: TGTGCCAGCAGCCTACCTAAGTCTAGACTAGCGGGAAACCCCTACGAGCAGTACTTC.

This clonotype was recorded many times. Being off target in a library aimed at alpha chains, this beta chain has a size of little meaning. The genes are TRBV6-5 and TRBJ1-1; D ambiguous. Trimming pared 2 bases from V and 3 bases from J, leaving 7 bases between. The CDR3 consists of 13 residues. Per the germline V gene, CDR1 is MNHEY and CDR2 is SVGAGI. This CDR3 is CASSYGEDTEAFF. The CDR3 coding sequence is TGTGCCAGCAGTTACGGAGAAGACACTGAAGCTTTCTTT.

Concerning this clonotype itself: For a library built for alpha chains, this beta chain is a stray read; little rests on its size. V is TRBV11-2 and J is TRBJ1-4, with 7 bases identical to TRBD1. Per the germline V gene, CDR1 is SGHAT and CDR2 is FQNNGV. V shed 3 bases, J shed 8 bases, and the junction held 6 bases outside the gene matches. This CDR3 is built from 14 residues. The CDR3 here is CASSFQQGREKLFF. DNA for the CDR3: TGTGCCAGCAGCTTCCAACAGGGGAGGGAAAAACTGTTTTTT. The whole variable domain, remainder taken from reference TRBV11-2 and TRBJ1-4, is EAGVAQSPRYKIIEKRQSVAFWCNPISGHATLYWYQQILGQGPKLLIQFQNNGVVDDSQLPKDRFSAERLKGVDSTLKIQPAKLEDSAVYLCASSFQQGREKLFFGSGTQLSVL.

Remarks on this clonotype: For a library built for alpha chains, this beta chain is a stray read; little rests on its size. The chain couples TRBV11-2 to TRBJ2-7; D gene uncertain. V lost 3 bases and J lost 4, with 10 bases in between. The CDR3 is made up of 13 amino acids. Germline CDR1 SGHAT, CDR2 FQNNGV. CDR3 residues: CASSFAGPYEQYF. DNA of the CDR3: TGTGCCAGCAGCTTCGCCGGACCGTACGAGCAGTACTTC.

This clonotype was picked up many times. The library was designed around alpha chains, so this beta chain is a stray read whose abundance carries little weight. The rearrangement links TRBV14 to TRBJ2-6; 8 nucleotides align to TRBD1. There are 15 residues in the CDR3. With 4 bases clipped from V and 2 bases from J, the junction kept 1 base outside the gene matches. Germline V gene lookup returns CDR1 SGHDN and CDR2 FVKESK. CDR3 bases: TGTGCCAGCAGCCCCAGGGGGCCTGGGGCCAACGTCCTGACTTTC. Translated: CASSPRGPGANVLTF.

The table lists this clonotype with many counts. This beta chain represents an off-target read in a library built for alpha chains; its size is of limited meaning. The V and J genes are TRBV27 and TRBJ1-1; D not certain. The V and J ends lost 8 bases and 6 bases respectively, with 16 bases between them. The germline V gene encodes CDR1 MNHEY and CDR2 SMNVEV (reference sequence). This CDR3 region has 13 residues. The CDR3 sequence is CASRSTALAEAFF. The CDR3 DNA follows: TGTGCCAGCCGGTCCACAGCTTTGGCTGAAGCTTTCTTT.

This clonotype has at least ten counts. This beta chain was picked up by a library intended for alpha chains and is off target, so its count carries little meaning. V usage is TRBV2 and J usage is TRBJ2-1; 8 bases map to TRBD1. V was pared by 5 bases and J by 11 bases, with 5 bases of the junction left unmatched. The CDR3 is made up of 12 amino acids. Per germline, CDR1 SNHLY and CDR2 FYNNEI. The CDR3 loop reads CASSLRQGKQFF. The CDR3 bases are TGTGCCAGCAGTCTTCGACAGGGGAAGCAGTTCTTC. Full variable domain (outside the CDR3, taken from reference TRBV2 and TRBJ2-1): EPEVTQTPSHQVTQMGQEVILRCVPISNHLYFYWYRQILGQKVEFLVSFYNNEISEKSEIFDDQFSVERPDGSNFTLKIRSTKLEDSAMYFCASSLRQGKQFFGPGTRLTVL.

This clonotype was detected many times. This beta chain is an off-target read within a library intended for alpha chains, so its frequency means little. V gene TRBV27 combines with J gene TRBJ1-5; D possibly corresponds to TRBD1 (6 bases). V was shortened by 6 bases and J by 3 bases, with 12 bases between the two germline ends. Germline lookup yields CDR1 MNHEY and CDR2 SMNVEV (reference sequence). CDR3 length: 14 amino acids. The CDR3: CASSPQGLNQPQHF. As DNA, the CDR3 is TGTGCCAGCAGCCCACAGGGTCTCAATCAGCCCCAGCATTTT.

This clonotype was counted only a few times. For a library built for alpha chains, this beta chain is a stray read; little rests on its size. V gene TRBV27 combines with J gene TRBJ1-2; D may be TRBD1 (5 bases). CDR1 is MNHEY and CDR2 is SMNVEV in the germline V gene (reference sequence). This CDR3 contains 13 residues. The V end lost 2 bases, the J end lost 4 bases, and 8 bases lay between the germline ends. CDR3 sequence: CASSLQGTYGYTF. CDR3 DNA: TGTGCCAGCAGTTTACAAGGGACCTATGGCTACACCTTC.

This clonotype was counted a few times. A library made for alpha chains picked up this beta chain off target, so its size means little. This chain links TRBV20-1 with TRBJ2-7; 9 bases line up with TRBD1. V lost 6 bases and J lost 6; bases outside the gene matches: 12. CDR3 size: 14 residues. Germline assignment: CDR1 DFQATT and CDR2 SNEGSKA (reference sequence). The DNA of the CDR3 is TGCAGTGCCGGCCAGGTGGGGACAGGGAGCGAGCAGTACTTC. It yields the protein CSAGQVGTGSEQYF.

This clonotype was counted between two and nine times. This beta chain is a stray sequence in a library constructed for alpha chains; its clone size is not meaningful. The rearrangement links TRBV29-1 to TRBJ2-1; TRBD2 aligns across 10 bases. J gave up 9 bases and V 4 bases, and 6 bases lay outside the gene matches. The CDR3 is 13 residues long. Looked up from germline, CDR1 is SQVTM and CDR2 is ANQGSEA. CDR3 amino acids: CSVGPSGSGEQFF. The CDR3 DNA sequence: TGCAGCGTTGGTCCTAGCGGGAGCGGTGAGCAGTTCTTC.

This clonotype was seen at least ten times. The size of this beta chain means little, since it is a stray read in a library made for alpha chains. The J gene is TRBJ2-3, the V gene TRBV7-8; D unresolved. V gave up 5 bases and J gave up 3 bases, with 6 bases separating them. Looked up from germline, CDR1 is SGHVS and CDR2 is FQNEAQ. The CDR3 consists of 12 residues. Written as DNA, the CDR3 is TGTGCCAGCAGCCCCGGGACAGATACGCAGTATTTT. This encodes CASSPGTDTQYF.

This clonotype was counted ten times or more. This beta chain turned up in a library designed for alpha chains; as an off-target read, its abundance says little. V and J are TRBV7-2 and TRBJ1-4; TRBD1 might be the D (5 bases). The V gene's germline CDR1 is SGHTA and CDR2 FQGNSA. V was pared by 5 bases and J by 10 bases, with 14 bases between. The CDR3 runs to 13 residues. The chain's CDR3 is CASSRPGGSKLFF. DNA of the CDR3: TGTGCCAGCAGCCGTCCGGGGGGGTCAAAACTGTTTTTT.

This clonotype has a count of ten or more. A library prepared for alpha chains yielded this beta chain as an off-target read; its size is of little meaning. This chain links TRBV5-1 with TRBJ2-5, with D hard to call. Between the trimmed V and J ends, which lost 0 bases and 3 bases, there was a span of 9 bases. This CDR3 has 14 amino acids. Per the germline V gene, CDR1 is SGHRS and CDR2 is YFSETQ. CDR3 residues: CASSLGAAKETQYF. The CDR3 DNA is TGCGCCAGCAGCTTGGGGGCAGCCAAAGAGACCCAGTACTTC.

This clonotype was found many times. This beta chain slipped into a library made for alpha chains as a stray read, so its size is not meaningful. V usage is TRBV6-2 or TRBV6-3 and J usage is TRBJ1-1; 10 positions match TRBD1. CDR1 is MNHEY, CDR2 SVGEGT, per germline. V trimming: 6 bases; J trimming: 7 bases; junction bases outside the gene matches: 11. This CDR3 has 15 residues. CDR3: CASSVSGTGADEAFF. The CDR3 region has the DNA TGTGCCAGCAGCGTGTCCGGGACAGGGGCGGATGAAGCTTTCTTT.

This clonotype was counted only a few times. A library made for alpha chains picked up this beta chain off target, so its size means little. This rearrangement joins TRBV5-6 to TRBJ2-1, with D possibly being TRBD1 (5 bases). This CDR3 region has 16 residues. Looked up from germline, CDR1 is SGHDT and CDR2 is YYEEEE. Between the trimmed V and J ends, which lost 0 bases and 0 bases, there was a span of 10 bases. CDR3 sequence reads: CASSLVGRRSYNEQFF. CDR3 in DNA: TGTGCCAGCAGCTTGGTGGGGCGGCGCTCCTACAATGAGCAGTTCTTC. Full variable domain (remainder filled in from reference TRBV5-6 and TRBJ2-1): DAGVTQSPTHLIKTRGQQVTLRCSPKSGHDTVSWYQQALGQGPQFIFQYYEEEERQRGNFPDRFSGHQFPNYSSELNVNALLLGDSALYLCASSLVGRRSYNEQFFGPGTRLTVL.

Worth noting for this clonotype: A much larger clone sits a single nucleotide away, making a read error possible. With the library built for alpha chains, this beta chain is off target and its frequency is not meaningful. The rearrangement joins TRBV2 to TRBJ2-7; D is possibly TRBD2 (6 bases). Germline CDR1 is SNHLY and CDR2 is FYNNEI. This CDR3 has 15 residues. The CDR3 spells CASSKACGMIDEQYF. The CDR3 DNA reads as TGTGCCAGCAGTAAAGCGTGCGGGATGATCGACGAGCAGTACTTC.

This clonotype has a count of ten or more. Little can be read into the size of this beta chain, an off-target read in a library designed for alpha chains. CDR3 bases: TGTGCCAGCAGTTTATCGCCTAGCCCGAACACCGGGGAGCTGTTTTTT. Amino acid sequence: CASSLSPSPNTGELFF. V usage is TRBV27 and J usage is TRBJ2-2, with D perhaps matching TRBD2 (5 bases). Germline V lookup: CDR1 MNHEY, CDR2 SMNVEV (reference sequence). V lost 0 bases to trimming and J lost 0 bases, with 8 bases between them. The CDR3 contains 16 residues.

Turning to this clonotype: This beta chain is an off-target read within a library intended for alpha chains, so its frequency means little. The V gene is TRBV7-6, the J gene TRBJ2-1, with D uncertain. The CDR3 runs 12 residues. Germline V CDR1 and CDR2: SGHVS, FNYEAQ. V lost 1 base, J lost 10 bases, and 8 bases lay in between. CDR3 sequence: CASSLGRIEQFF. DNA for the CDR3: TGTGCCAGCAGCTTAGGACGGATCGAGCAGTTCTTC.

The table lists this clonotype with many counts. This beta chain represents an off-target read in a library built for alpha chains; its size is of limited meaning. The chain couples TRBV27 to TRBJ1-1, with 7 bases aligning to TRBD1. Germline V gene sequence: CDR1 MNHEY, CDR2 SMNVEV (reference sequence). The CDR3 runs 17 residues. The V and J ends lost 6 bases and 0 bases, in that order; junction bases with no gene match: 13. CDR3 in DNA: TGTGCCAGCAGCACCTTGACAGGGTATCGAATGAACACTGAAGCTTTCTTT. Residues: CASSTLTGYRMNTEAFF.

At least ten counts were recorded for this clonotype. This beta chain turned up in a library designed for alpha chains; as an off-target read, its abundance says little. The V gene is TRBV6-6, the J gene TRBJ2-2; possible D gene TRBD1, 6 bases. The CDR3 length is 14 residues. Germline lookup yields CDR1 MNHNY and CDR2 SVGAGI (reference sequence). Trimming stripped 6 bases from V and 7 bases from J, with 15 bases between. CDR3: CASSRQDIGGELFF. The CDR3, as DNA: TGTGCCAGCAGCCGACAGGATATTGGCGGGGAGCTGTTTTTT.